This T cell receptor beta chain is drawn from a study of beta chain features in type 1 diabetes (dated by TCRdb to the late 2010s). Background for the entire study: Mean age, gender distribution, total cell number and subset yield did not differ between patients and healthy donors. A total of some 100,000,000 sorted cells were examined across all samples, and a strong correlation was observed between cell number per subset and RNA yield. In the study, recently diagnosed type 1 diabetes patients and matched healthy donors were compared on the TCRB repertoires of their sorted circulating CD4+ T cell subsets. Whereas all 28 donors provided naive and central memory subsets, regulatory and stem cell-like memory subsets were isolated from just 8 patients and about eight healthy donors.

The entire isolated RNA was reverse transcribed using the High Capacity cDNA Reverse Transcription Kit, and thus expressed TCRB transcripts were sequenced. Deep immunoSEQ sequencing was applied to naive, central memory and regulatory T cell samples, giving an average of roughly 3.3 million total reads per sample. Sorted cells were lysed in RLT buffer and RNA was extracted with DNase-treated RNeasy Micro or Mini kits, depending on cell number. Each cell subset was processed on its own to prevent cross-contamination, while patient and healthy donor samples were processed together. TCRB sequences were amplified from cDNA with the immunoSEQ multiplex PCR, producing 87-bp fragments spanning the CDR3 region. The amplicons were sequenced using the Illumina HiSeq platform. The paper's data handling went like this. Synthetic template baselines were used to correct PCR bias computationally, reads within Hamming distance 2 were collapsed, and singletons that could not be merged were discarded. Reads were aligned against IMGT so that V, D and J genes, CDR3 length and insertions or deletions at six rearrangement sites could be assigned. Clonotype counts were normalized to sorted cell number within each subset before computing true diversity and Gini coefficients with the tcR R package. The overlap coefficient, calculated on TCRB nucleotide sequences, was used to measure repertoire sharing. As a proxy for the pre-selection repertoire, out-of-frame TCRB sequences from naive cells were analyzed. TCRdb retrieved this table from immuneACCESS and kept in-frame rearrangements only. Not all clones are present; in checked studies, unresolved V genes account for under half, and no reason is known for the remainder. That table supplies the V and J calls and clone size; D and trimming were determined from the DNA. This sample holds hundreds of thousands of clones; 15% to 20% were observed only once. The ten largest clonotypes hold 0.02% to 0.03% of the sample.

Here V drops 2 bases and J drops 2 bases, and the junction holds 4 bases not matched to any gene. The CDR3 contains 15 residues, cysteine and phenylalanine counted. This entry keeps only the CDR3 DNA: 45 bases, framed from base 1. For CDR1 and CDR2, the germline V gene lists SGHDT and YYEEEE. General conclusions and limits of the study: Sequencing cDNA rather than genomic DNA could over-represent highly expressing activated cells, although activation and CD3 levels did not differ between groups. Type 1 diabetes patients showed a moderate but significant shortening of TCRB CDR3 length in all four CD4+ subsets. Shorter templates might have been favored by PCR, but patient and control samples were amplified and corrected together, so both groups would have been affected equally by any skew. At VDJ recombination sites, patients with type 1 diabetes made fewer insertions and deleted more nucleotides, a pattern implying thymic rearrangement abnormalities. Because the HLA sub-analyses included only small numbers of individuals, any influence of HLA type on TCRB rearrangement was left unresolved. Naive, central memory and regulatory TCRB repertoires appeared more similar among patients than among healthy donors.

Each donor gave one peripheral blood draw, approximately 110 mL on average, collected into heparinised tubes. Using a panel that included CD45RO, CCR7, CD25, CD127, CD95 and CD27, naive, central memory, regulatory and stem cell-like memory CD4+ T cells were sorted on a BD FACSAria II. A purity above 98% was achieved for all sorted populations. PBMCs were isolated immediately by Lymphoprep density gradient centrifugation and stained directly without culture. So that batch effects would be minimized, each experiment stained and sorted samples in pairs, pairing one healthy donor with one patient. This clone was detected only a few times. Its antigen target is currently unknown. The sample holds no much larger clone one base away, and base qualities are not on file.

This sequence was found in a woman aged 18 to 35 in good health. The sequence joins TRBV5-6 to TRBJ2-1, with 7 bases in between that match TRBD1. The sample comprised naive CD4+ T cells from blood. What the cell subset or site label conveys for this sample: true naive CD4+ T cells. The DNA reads TGTGCCAGCAGCTTCGGGACAGCCACCTACAATGAGCAGTTCTTC. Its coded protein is CASSFGTATYNEQFF.